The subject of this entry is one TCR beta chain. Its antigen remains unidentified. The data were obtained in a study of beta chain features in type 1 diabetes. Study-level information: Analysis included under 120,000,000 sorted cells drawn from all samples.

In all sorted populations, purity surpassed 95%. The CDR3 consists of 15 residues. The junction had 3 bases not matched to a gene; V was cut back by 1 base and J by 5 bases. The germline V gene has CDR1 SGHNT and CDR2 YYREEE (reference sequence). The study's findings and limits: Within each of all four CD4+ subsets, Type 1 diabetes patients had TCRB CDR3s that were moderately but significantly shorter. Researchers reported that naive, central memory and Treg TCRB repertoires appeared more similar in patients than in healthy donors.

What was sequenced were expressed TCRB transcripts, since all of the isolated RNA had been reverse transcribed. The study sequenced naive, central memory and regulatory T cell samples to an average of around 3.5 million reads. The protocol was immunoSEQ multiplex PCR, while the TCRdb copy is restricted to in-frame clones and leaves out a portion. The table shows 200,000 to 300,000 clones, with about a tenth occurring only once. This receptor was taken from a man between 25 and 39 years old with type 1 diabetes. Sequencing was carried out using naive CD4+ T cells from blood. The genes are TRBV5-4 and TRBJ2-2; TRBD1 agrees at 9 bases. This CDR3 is CASSLTGQGTGELFF. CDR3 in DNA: TGTGCCAGCAGCTTGACGGGACAGGGTACCGGGGAGCTGTTTTTT.